This T cell receptor (beta chain) came from a study of regulatory T cells in long-lasting Graves disease. General study results and limits: The persistent group shared roughly 2,700 public clonotypes, more than the 950 to 1,000 shared by new patients. Persistent disease preferred TRBV28, TRBJ1-2 and TRBJ2-5. Reduced TCR diversity was observed in persistent Graves' patients versus newly diagnosed patients.

The sample's time point: newly diagnosed GD, antithyroid drugs for less than 3 months. After RNA was extracted from PBMCs, the TCR library was made from it. The V gene end was trimmed by 3 bases and the J gene end by 2 bases; junction bases not matched to a gene: 8. The CDR3 runs 16 residues. Germline V gene lookup returns CDR1 DFQATT and CDR2 SNEGSKA (reference sequence). Comments on this clonotype: Its antigen is unidentified.

For TCR beta, libraries came from iRepertoire HTBI primers and Arm-PCR of CDR3 regions. TCRdb re-derived calls from the multiplex PCR reads in MiXCR, one entry per CDR3 protein. The sample yields about half a million distinct CDR3 sequences, more than 10% seen once. These sequences were also reported in another study, on T cells in Graves' hyperthyroidism and ophthalmopathy.

The sequence derives from a woman aged 25 to 39 with Graves disease. J is TRBJ2-1 and V is TRBV20-1, with TRBD2 matching 9 bases. Sequenced here: peripheral blood mononuclear cells (PBMCs), sampled at new diagnosis, from a patient treated with antithyroid drugs. The CDR3 here is CSASGSGSRTYNEQFF. CDR3 DNA: TGCAGTGCTAGCGGTAGCGGGAGTAGGACCTACAATGAGCAGTTCTTC.